This is a list of T cell receptor beta chains from one sample in a study of CD8+CD57+ T cells in acquired aplastic anemia. Using its own MiXCR run on the reads, TCRdb lists one record per CDR3 protein. Of about 160,000 distinct CDR3 sequences listed, around 45% were seen once; the top ten hold approximately 1%. Material for sequencing was sorted CD4+, CD8+, or CD8+CD57+ T cells (not recorded which) from PBMCs. Receptors were obtained from a human donor in good health. Each CDR3 is given with its conserved first and last residue. D genes are given only for firm matches. Clone size is given for some rows only: seen once, a few or many times, or a class if the clone is expanded.

length	D	size	V	J	DNA	CDR3
15	TRBD2	many	TRBV20-1	TRBJ2-1	TGCAGTGCAGGCCCCACTAGCGGGGTTAGGGATGAGCAGTTCTTC	CSAGPTSGVRDEQFF
14	TRBD1	NA	TRBV5-4	TRBJ1-1	TGTGCCAGCAGCAAGGGACAGGCGAACACTGAAGCTTTCTTT	CASSKGQANTEAFF
9	NA	few	TRBV20-1	TRBJ2-1	TGCAGTCGACAGGATGAGCAGTTCTTC	CSRQDEQFF
16	TRBD2	NA	TRBV20-1	TRBJ2-3	TGCAGTGCTAGGAGGGGCGGGGGGGGTGCACAAGATACGCAGTATTTT	CSARRGGGGAQDTQYF
11	NA	many	TRBV7-9	TRBJ1-2	TGTGCCAGCAGCTTAAGGGATGGCTACACCTTC	CASSLRDGYTF
15	TRBD2	NA	TRBV20-1	TRBJ2-3	TGCAGTGCTCAATCCCTGACTAGCGGGAGGGATACGCAGTATTTT	CSAQSLTSGRDTQYF
15	TRBD1	NA	TRBV6-1	TRBJ2-1	TGTGCCATCAGTGATGGGACAGGGGGCGGGGATGAGCAGTTCTTC	CAISDGTGGGDEQFF
16	TRBD1	NA	TRBV24-1	TRBJ1-5	TGTGCCACCAGTGCCGGGACAGGGGCCCTCAATCAGCCCCAGCATTTT	CATSAGTGALNQPQHF
15	NA	NA	TRBV25-1	TRBJ2-7	TGTGCCAGCAGCTTATTAGGGAGCGCGACCTACGAGCAGTACTTC	CASSLLGSATYEQYF
14	NA	many	TRBV5-5	TRBJ1-1	TGTGCCAGCAGCTCTTGGACAGCAGTCACTGAAGCTTTCTTT	CASSSWTAVTEAFF
13	TRBD1	many	TRBV6-1	TRBJ2-7	TGTGCCAGCACGGGACAGGCCCCCTACGAGCAGTACTTC	CASTGQAPYEQYF
13	NA	NA	TRBV10-3	TRBJ1-6	TGTGCCATCAGTGAATACCCTATTCGGGCCCTCCACTTT	CAISEYPIRALHF
17	TRBD1	many	TRBV7-2	TRBJ2-2	TGTGCCAGCAGCTTAGGGGACAGGGGGCTGAACACCGGGGAGCTGTTTTTT	CASSLGDRGLNTGELFF
14	TRBD2	many	TRBV29-1	TRBJ2-1	TGCAGCGCTAAGAGATCGCTAGCGGGGAATGAGCAGTTCTTC	CSAKRSLAGNEQFF
16	TRBD1	once	TRBV15	TRBJ1-3	TGTGCCACCAGCAAAAGACAGGGGGTTTTTGGAAACACCATATATTTT	CATSKRQGVFGNTIYF
14	TRBD2	NA	TRBV7-3	TRBJ2-7	TGTGCCAGCAGCCCCAGGTTAGCGGGTTACGAGCAGTACTTC	CASSPRLAGYEQYF
13	NA	NA	TRBV29-1	TRBJ2-5	TGCAGCGTTGACCCTAGTACCGGGGAGACCCAGTACTTC	CSVDPSTGETQYF
12	TRBD1	many	TRBV20-1	TRBJ1-2	TGCAGTGCAAGGGGGCCCGCCTATGGCTACACCTTC	CSARGPAYGYTF
15	TRBD2	NA	TRBV10-3	TRBJ2-1	TGTGCCAGCAGGACAGCGGGGGGGCCTATCCATGAGCAGTTCTTC	CASRTAGGPIHEQFF
15	TRBD1	few	TRBV24-1	TRBJ2-2	TGTGCCACCAGTGATTCGACAGGGCGCACCGGGGAGCTGTTTTTT	CATSDSTGRTGELFF
14	NA	many	TRBV4-2	TRBJ2-4	TGTGCCAGCAGCCAAGGAGGGGCCAAAAACATTCAGTACTTC	CASSQGGAKNIQYF
15	NA	once	TRBV10-3	TRBJ2-1	TGTGCCATCAGTGAGTCGACAGCTTCATACAATGAGCAGTTCTTC	CAISESTASYNEQFF
15	NA	NA	TRBV10-3	TRBJ1-2	TGTGCCATCAGGATCCGGGACTCCGCTAACTATGGCTACACCTTC	CAIRIRDSANYGYTF
16	NA	many	TRBV5-6	TRBJ2-7	TGTGCCAGCAGCTTGGACAGATCAAGCGGGTCGTACGAGCAGTACTTC	CASSLDRSSGSYEQYF
15	TRBD1	few	TRBV25-1	TRBJ1-6	TGTGCCAGCAGTGGGGGGGACAGCGGGAATTCACCCCTCCACTTT	CASSGGDSGNSPLHF
15	TRBD2	NA	TRBV20-1	TRBJ2-1	TGCAGTGCTAGCACTCTAGCGGGGAGCTACAATGAGCAGTTCTTC	CSASTLAGSYNEQFF
16	NA	NA	TRBV25-1	TRBJ1-2	TGTGCCAGCAGTGAACGGTGGGGTTGGGGTAACTATGGCTACACCTTC	CASSERWGWGNYGYTF
16	NA	NA	TRBV10-3	TRBJ2-7	TGTGCCATCAGTGATAAGTCTCGGGGCAGAGCCTACGAGCAGTACTTC	CAISDKSRGRAYEQYF
16	NA	many	TRBV4-1	TRBJ2-7	TGCGCCAGCAGCCACCCAGGACGGGACCGACGCTACGAGCAGTACTTC	CASSHPGRDRRYEQYF
16	NA	many	TRBV15	TRBJ2-1	TGTGCCACCAGCAGAGATCTACCGCGTTCAGGCCATGAGCAGTTCTTC	CATSRDLPRSGHEQFF
16	NA	many	TRBV25-1	TRBJ2-7	TGTGCCAGCAGTGTTACCGGGACGACGGATCTCTACGAGCAGTACTTC	CASSVTGTTDLYEQYF
14	NA	few	TRBV13	TRBJ2-1	TGTGCCAGCAGCTTAGAAGGTGAGGGGGATGAGCAGTTCTTC	CASSLEGEGDEQFF
16	NA	many	TRBV11-2	TRBJ1-6	TGTGCCAGCAGCTTAGTGGCAGGGAAGTACTATTCACCCCTCCACTTT	CASSLVAGKYYSPLHF
18	TRBD2	many	TRBV7-9	TRBJ2-2	TGTGCCAGCAGCCGGGGGACTAGCGGGAGCGGGGTCACCGGGGAGCTGTTTTTT	CASSRGTSGSGVTGELFF
15	NA	many	TRBV5-4	TRBJ1-1	TGTGCCAGCAGCTCCCCTGGGAATCGGGACACTGAAGCTTTCTTT	CASSSPGNRDTEAFF
18	TRBD2	NA	TRBV12-3/TRBV12-4	TRBJ2-2	TGTGCCAGCAGTTTACCTGATAGCGGGAGAGCGAGCACCGGGGAGCTGTTTTTT	CASSLPDSGRASTGELFF
14	NA	many	TRBV7-2	TRBJ2-3	TGTGCCAGCAGCTCGACTGGGAGCACAGATACGCAGTATTTT	CASSSTGSTDTQYF
13	NA	many	TRBV10-3	TRBJ1-5	TGTGCCATCAGTGCCGGCAATACCCAGCCCCAGCATTTT	CAISAGNTQPQHF
16	TRBD2	many	TRBV6-1	TRBJ2-1	TGTGCCAGCAGAAGCCTGGGACTAGCGGGGCACAATGAGCAGTTCTTC	CASRSLGLAGHNEQFF
15	TRBD1	once	TRBV19	TRBJ2-7	TGTGCCAGTAGTAACCGCACAGGGGACGCCTACGAGCAGTACTTC	CASSNRTGDAYEQYF
17	TRBD2	many	TRBV10-2	TRBJ2-1	TGCGCCACCCGATCACGTTGGGAGCGGGAGAGGTACAATGAGCAGTTCTTC	CATRSRWERERYNEQFF
17	NA	NA	TRBV6-1	TRBJ1-2	TGTGCCAGCACGACGGGGGAAGGCCAGGGCTTATTCTATGGCTACACCTTC	CASTTGEGQGLFYGYTF
13	NA	NA	TRBV7-8	TRBJ2-5	TGTGCCAGCAGCCAGCCACCGTGGGAGACCCAGTACTTC	CASSQPPWETQYF
14	TRBD1	few	TRBV2	TRBJ2-7	TGTGCCAGCAGTGCGGGACAGGGAGGTTACGAGCAGTACTTC	CASSAGQGGYEQYF
14	NA	many	TRBV7-9	TRBJ2-5	TGTGCCAGCAGCGTCGCGACTGGGGGAGAGACCCAGTACTTC	CASSVATGGETQYF
14	TRBD1	many	TRBV7-2	TRBJ1-2	TGTGCCAGCAGCCCGACAGGGAACAACTATGGCTACACCTTC	CASSPTGNNYGYTF
14	TRBD1	NA	TRBV20-1	TRBJ2-7	TGCAGTGCTCAGGGACAGTGGAGCTCCTACGAGCAGTACTTC	CSAQGQWSSYEQYF
16	NA	NA	TRBV7-2	TRBJ2-2	TGTGCCAGCAGCTTAGCGTTGGGGGCCTACACCGGGGAGCTGTTTTTT	CASSLALGAYTGELFF
14	TRBD1	NA	TRBV5-4	TRBJ2-1	TGTGCCAGCAGCTCGACAGGGGTTCGGAATGAGCAGTTCTTC	CASSSTGVRNEQFF
14	NA	once	TRBV7-7	TRBJ2-5	TGTGCTAGAGGGGGGCTAGCGGTACGGGAGACCCAGTACTTC	CARGGLAVRETQYF
16	NA	many	TRBV24-1	TRBJ2-7	TGTGCCACCAGTGATCGGGCCGGGACATATTCCTACGAGCAGTACTTC	CATSDRAGTYSYEQYF